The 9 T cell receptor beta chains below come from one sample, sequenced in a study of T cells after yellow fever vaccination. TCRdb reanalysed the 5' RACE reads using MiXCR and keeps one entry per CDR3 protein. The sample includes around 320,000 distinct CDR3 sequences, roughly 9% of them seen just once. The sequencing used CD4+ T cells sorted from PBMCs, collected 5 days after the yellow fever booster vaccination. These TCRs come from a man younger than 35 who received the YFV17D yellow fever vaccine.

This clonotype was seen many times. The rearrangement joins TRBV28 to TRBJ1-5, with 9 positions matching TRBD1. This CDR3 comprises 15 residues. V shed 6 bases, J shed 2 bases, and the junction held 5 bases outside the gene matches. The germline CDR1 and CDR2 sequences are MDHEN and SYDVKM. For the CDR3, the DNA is TGTGCCAGCAGATTGACAGGGGGAGGCAATCAGCCCCAGCATTTT. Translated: CASRLTGGGNQPQHF.

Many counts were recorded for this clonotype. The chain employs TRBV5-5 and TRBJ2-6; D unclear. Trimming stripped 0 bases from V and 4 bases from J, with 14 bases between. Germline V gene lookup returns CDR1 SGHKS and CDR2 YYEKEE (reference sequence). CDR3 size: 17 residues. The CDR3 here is CASSLVGSLHGANVLTF. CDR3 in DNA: TGTGCCAGCAGCTTGGTCGGTTCCCTACACGGGGCCAACGTCCTGACTTTC. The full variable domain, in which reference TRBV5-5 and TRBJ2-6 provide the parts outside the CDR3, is DAGVTQSPTHLIKTRGQQVTLRCSPISGHKSVSWYQQVLGQGPQFIFQYYEKEERGRGNFPDRFSARQFPNYSSELNVNALLLGDSALYLCASSLVGSLHGANVLTFGAGSRLTVL.

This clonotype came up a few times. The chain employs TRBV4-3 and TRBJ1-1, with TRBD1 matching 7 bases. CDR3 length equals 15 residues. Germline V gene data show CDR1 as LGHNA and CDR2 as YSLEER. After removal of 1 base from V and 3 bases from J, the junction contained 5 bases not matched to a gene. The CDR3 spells CASSQVAGGYTEAFF. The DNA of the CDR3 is TGCGCCAGCAGCCAAGTGGCAGGGGGTTACACTGAAGCTTTCTTT.

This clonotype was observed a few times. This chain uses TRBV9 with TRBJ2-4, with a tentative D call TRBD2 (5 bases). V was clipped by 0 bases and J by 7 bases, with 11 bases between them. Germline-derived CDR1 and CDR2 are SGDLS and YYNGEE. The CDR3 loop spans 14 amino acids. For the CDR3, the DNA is TGTGCCAGCAGCGTAGGAGGGTATGACAACATTCAGTACTTC. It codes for CASSVGGYDNIQYF.

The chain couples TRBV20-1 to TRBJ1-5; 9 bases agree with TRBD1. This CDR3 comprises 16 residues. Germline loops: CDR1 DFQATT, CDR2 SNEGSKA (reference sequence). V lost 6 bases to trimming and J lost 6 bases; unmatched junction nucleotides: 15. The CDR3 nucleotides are TGCAGTGCCCCGGGACAGGGAAAGAGGATCGGTCAGCCCCAGCATTTT. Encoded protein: CSAPGQGKRIGQPQHF.

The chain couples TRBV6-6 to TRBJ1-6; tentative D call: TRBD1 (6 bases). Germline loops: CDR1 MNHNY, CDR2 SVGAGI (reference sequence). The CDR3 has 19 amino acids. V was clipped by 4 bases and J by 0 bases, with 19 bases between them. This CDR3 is CASSLWGATSSSYNSPLHF. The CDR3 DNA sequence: TGTGCCAGCAGTTTGTGGGGGGCAACCTCCAGCTCCTATAATTCACCCCTCCACTTT.

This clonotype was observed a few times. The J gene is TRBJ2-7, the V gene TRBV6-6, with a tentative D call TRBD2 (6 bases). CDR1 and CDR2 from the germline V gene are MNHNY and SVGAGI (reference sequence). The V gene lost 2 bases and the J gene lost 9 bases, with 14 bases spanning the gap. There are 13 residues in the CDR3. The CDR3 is CASSYAGMKGQYV. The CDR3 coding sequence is TGTGCCAGCAGTTACGCGGGGATGAAAGGGCAGTACGTC.

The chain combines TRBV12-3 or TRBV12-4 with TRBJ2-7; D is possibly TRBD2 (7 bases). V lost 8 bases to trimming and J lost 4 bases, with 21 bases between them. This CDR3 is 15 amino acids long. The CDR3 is CASCVWGRGAYEQYF. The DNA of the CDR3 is TGTGCCAGCTGTGTTTGGGGTCGGGGGGCTTACGAGCAGTACTTC.

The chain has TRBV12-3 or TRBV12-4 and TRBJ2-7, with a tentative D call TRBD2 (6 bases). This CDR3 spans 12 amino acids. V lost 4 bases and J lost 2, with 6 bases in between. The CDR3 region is CASSSGAYEQYF. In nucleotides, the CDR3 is TGTGCCAGCAGTTCGGGAGCCTACGAGCAGTACTTC.